Below, 18 T cell receptor beta chains from the same sample are listed, as sequenced in a study of monozygotic twins with inflammatory bowel disease. Reanalyzing the 5' RACE reads, TCRdb keeps one entry per CDR3 protein, without DNA. The sample totals some 300,000 distinct CDR3 sequences. Specimen: blood. The receptors shown here come from a human donor with ulcerative colitis or Crohn's disease, or a healthy co-twin of an affected twin (not recorded which).

This rearrangement joins TRBV12-3 or TRBV12-4 to TRBJ2-3; TCRdb gives TRBD1 as the D gene, but with no DNA this cannot be confirmed. The CDR3 is made up of 13 amino acids. CDR3 residues: CASRRQWQDTQYF.

This chain uses TRBV29-1 with TRBJ1-2; there is no DNA to check the TCRdb D call of TRBD1. CDR1 and CDR2 (germline): SQVTM, ANQGSEA. The CDR3 has 15 amino acids. The CDR3 here is CSVEQGLVAMGGYTF.

The V call is TRBV28, the J call TRBJ2-4; the D call of TRBD1 rests on TCRdb alone, since no DNA is present to check it. This CDR3 contains 14 residues. The germline V gene has CDR1 MDHEN and CDR2 SYDVKM. The CDR3 is CASSRTTGANIQYF.

The V and J genes are TRBV6-5 and TRBJ1-6; with no DNA, the TCRdb D assignment of TRBD1 cannot be verified. The CDR3 totals 22 residues. CDR1 and CDR2 (germline): MNHEY, SVGAGI. Here the CDR3 reads CASRDISAPWDRGLGWESPLHF.

The chain has TRBV4-3 and TRBJ2-1. The CDR3 is 16 residues long. Germline assignment: CDR1 LGHNA and CDR2 YSLEER. CDR3 protein: CASSQGTADYYNEQFF.

This chain connects TRBV24-1 to TRBJ1-1; TCRdb designates TRBD1, a call that cannot be tested without DNA. The CDR3 totals 13 residues. The germline CDR1 and CDR2 sequences are KGHDR and SFDVKD. The CDR3 loop reads CATEAGLGTEAFF.

This chain links TRBV20-1 with TRBJ2-1; with no DNA, the TCRdb D assignment of TRBD1 cannot be verified. The CDR3 loop spans 16 amino acids. The germline V gene encodes CDR1 DFQATT and CDR2 SNEGSKA (reference sequence). CDR3 sequence reads: CSASGRWTAHYNEQFF.

The V call is TRBV5-1, the J call TRBJ2-5; lacking DNA, the TRBD1 call made by TCRdb goes unchecked. The CDR3 contains 13 residues. CDR1 and CDR2 from the germline V gene are SGHRS and YFSETQ. The CDR3 protein is CASSTGQQETQYF. Full variable domain (rest looked up from reference TRBV5-1 and TRBJ2-5): KAGVTQTPRYLIKTRGQQVTLSCSPISGHRSVSWYQQTPGQGLQFLFEYFSETQRNKGNFPGRFSGRQFSNSRSEMNVSTLELGDSALYLCASSTGQQETQYFGPGTRLLVL.

This chain links TRBV20-1 with TRBJ2-5; TCRdb names TRBD1, which stays unverified in the absence of DNA. This CDR3 is 15 amino acids long. Germline assignment: CDR1 DFQATT and CDR2 SNEGSKA (reference sequence). CDR3 amino acids: CSATLPGGKSETQYF.

V usage is TRBV18 and J usage is TRBJ1-4; TCRdb's D call, TRBD1, is unchecked because there is no DNA. The CDR3 spans 14 residues. Germline loops: CDR1 KGHSH, CDR2 LQKENI. The CDR3 here is CASSPSPGNEKLFF.

J is TRBJ2-1 and V is TRBV20-1; the D call of TRBD1 rests on TCRdb alone, since no DNA is present to check it. CDR1 is DFQATT, CDR2 SNEGSKA, per germline (reference sequence). The CDR3 sequence is 14 residues long. CDR3 residues: CSAPPDRVINEQFF.

The chain combines TRBV5-4 with TRBJ2-5; lacking DNA, the TRBD1 call made by TCRdb goes unchecked. The CDR3 has 15 residues. Germline V gene data show CDR1 as SGHNT and CDR2 as YYREEE (reference sequence). The CDR3 loop is CASSSGQGGGKTQYF. The whole variable domain, remainder taken from reference TRBV5-4 and TRBJ2-5, is ETGVTQSPTHLIKTRGQQVTLRCSSQSGHNTVSWYQQALGQGPQFIFQYYREEENGRGNFPPRFSGLQFPNYSSELNVNALELDDSALYLCASSSGQGGGKTQYFGPGTRLLVL.

The chain links TRBV15 to TRBJ2-1. The CDR3 loop spans 12 amino acids. From germline, CDR1 is LNHNV and CDR2 YYDKDF (reference sequence). The CDR3 loop reads CATSRANNEQFF.

The chain employs TRBV7-2 and TRBJ2-7. Looked up from germline, CDR1 is SGHTA and CDR2 is FQGNSA. The CDR3 loop spans 15 amino acids. CDR3 in amino acids: CASSLRADSSYEQYF. The full variable domain, its missing parts supplied by reference TRBV7-2 and TRBJ2-7, is GAGVSQSPSNKVTEKGKDVELRCDPISGHTALYWYRQSLGQGLEFLIYFQGNSAPDKSGLPSDRFSAERTGGSVSTLTIQRTQQEDSAVYLCASSLRADSSYEQYFGPGTRLTVT.

CDR3 residues: CAWSTGRVGNSPLHF. The chain combines TRBV30 with TRBJ1-6; the D call of TRBD1 rests on TCRdb alone, since no DNA is present to check it. Looked up from germline, CDR1 is GTSNPN and CDR2 is SVGIG (reference sequence). CDR3 size: 15 residues.

This sequence joins TRBV20-1 and TRBJ2-7; TCRdb indicates TRBD1, and absent DNA this call remains unverified. This CDR3 region has 12 residues. Germline CDR1 and CDR2: DFQATT and SNEGSKA (reference sequence). This chain's CDR3 is CSAVDIIDEQYF.

The chain's CDR3 is CASSDPPRAGVFYEQYF. The J gene is TRBJ2-7, the V gene TRBV6-1; the TCRdb call, TRBD2, lacks DNA for checking. CDR1 is MNHNS and CDR2 is SASEGT in the germline V gene. There are 17 residues in the CDR3.

This chain links TRBV7-9 with TRBJ2-7; the D gene TCRdb calls, TRBD1, cannot be checked with no DNA. In germline, CDR1 is SEHNR, CDR2 FQNEAQ (reference sequence). The CDR3 spans 13 residues. The CDR3 region is CASQRGSRDEQYF.